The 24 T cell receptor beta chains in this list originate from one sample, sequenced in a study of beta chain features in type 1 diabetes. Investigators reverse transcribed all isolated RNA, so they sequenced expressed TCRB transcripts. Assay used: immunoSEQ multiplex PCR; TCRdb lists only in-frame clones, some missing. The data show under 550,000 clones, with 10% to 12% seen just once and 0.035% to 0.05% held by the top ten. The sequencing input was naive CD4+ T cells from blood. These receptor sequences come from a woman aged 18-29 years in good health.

For the CDR3, the DNA is TGTGCCAGCAGATCCGACAGGGGGCTGGTCACTGAAGCTTTCTTT. Encoded protein: CASRSDRGLVTEAFF. The chain carries TRBV6-5 and TRBJ1-1, with 10 bases lining up with TRBD1. V lost 6 bases, J lost 4 bases, and 8 bases stayed unmatched. Germline CDR1 reads MNHEY; CDR2 reads SVGAGI. The CDR3 covers 15 residues.

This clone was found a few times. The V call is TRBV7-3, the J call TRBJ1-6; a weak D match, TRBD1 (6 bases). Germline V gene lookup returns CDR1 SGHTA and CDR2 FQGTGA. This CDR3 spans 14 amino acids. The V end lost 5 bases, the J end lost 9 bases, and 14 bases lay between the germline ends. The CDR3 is CASSPTGMGSPLHF. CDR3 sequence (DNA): TGTGCCAGCAGCCCTACAGGGATGGGTTCACCCCTCCACTTT.

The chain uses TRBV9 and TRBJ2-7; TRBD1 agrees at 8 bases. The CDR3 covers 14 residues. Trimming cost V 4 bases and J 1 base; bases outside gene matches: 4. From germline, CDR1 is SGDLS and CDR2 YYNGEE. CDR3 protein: CASSTTGASYEQYF. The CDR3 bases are TGTGCCAGCAGCACGACAGGGGCTTCCTACGAGCAGTACTTC.

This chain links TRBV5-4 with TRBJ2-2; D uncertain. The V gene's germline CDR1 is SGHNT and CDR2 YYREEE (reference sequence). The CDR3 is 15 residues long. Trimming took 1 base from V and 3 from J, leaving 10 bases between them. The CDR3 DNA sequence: TGTGCCAGCAGCTTGCAAGGCCCTTACACCGGGGAGCTGTTTTTT. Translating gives CASSLQGPYTGELFF.

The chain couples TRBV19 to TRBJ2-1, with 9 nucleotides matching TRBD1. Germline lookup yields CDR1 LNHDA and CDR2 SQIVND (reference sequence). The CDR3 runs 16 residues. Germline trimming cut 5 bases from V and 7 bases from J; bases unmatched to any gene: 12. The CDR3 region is CASSSPGQGPVNEQFF. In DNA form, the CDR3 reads TGTGCCAGTAGTTCGCCGGGACAGGGCCCTGTAAATGAGCAGTTCTTC.

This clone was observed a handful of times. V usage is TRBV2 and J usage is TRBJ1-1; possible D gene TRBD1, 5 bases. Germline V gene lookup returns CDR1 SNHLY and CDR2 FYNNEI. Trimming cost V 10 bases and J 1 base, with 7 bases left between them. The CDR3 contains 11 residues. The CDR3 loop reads CATGQNTEAFF. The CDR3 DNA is TGTGCCACCGGACAGAACACTGAAGCTTTCTTT. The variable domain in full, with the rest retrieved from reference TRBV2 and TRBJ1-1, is EPEVTQTPSHQVTQMGQEVILRCVPISNHLYFYWYRQILGQKVEFLVSFYNNEISEKSEIFDDQFSVERPDGSNFTLKIRSTKLEDSAMYFCATGQNTEAFFGQGTRLTVV.

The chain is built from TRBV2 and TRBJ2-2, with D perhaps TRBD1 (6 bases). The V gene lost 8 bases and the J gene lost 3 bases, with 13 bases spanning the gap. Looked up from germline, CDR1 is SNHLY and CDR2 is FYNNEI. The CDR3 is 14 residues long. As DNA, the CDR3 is TGTGCCAGCTCCGCAGGGGAGTACACCGGGGAGCTGTTTTTT. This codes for CASSAGEYTGELFF.

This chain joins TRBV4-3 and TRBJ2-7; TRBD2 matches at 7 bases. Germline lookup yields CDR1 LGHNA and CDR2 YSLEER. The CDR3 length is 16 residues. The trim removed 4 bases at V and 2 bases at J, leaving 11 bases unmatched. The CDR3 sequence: CASSPNPGSGAYEQYF. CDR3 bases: TGCGCCAGCAGCCCGAACCCCGGGAGCGGGGCCTACGAGCAGTACTTC.

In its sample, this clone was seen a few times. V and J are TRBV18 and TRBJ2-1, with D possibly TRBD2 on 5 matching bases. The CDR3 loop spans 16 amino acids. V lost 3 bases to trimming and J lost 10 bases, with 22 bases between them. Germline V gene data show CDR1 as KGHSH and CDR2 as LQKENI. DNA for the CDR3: TGTGCCAGCTCACCCAAACTCCGGGTCCCGGGAAGGGAGCAGTTCTTC. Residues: CASSPKLRVPGREQFF.

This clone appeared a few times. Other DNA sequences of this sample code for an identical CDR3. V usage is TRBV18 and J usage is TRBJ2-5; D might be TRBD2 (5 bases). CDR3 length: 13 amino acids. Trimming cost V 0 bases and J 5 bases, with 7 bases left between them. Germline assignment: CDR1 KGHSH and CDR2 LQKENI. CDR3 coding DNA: TGTGCCAGCTCACCACCCGGCGGGGAGACCCAGTACTTC. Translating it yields CASSPPGGETQYF.

The CDR3 region has the DNA TGTGCCAGCAGTACCCTCCGGGAGAGAGTCGGGGAGCTGTTTTTT. Its protein product is CASSTLRERVGELFF. The chain employs TRBV27 and TRBJ2-2, with a weak D call TRBD2 (6 bases). The germline V and J ends were trimmed by 5 bases and 7 bases, with 17 bases remaining between them. Germline CDR1 is MNHEY and CDR2 is SMNVEV (reference sequence). There are 15 residues in the CDR3.

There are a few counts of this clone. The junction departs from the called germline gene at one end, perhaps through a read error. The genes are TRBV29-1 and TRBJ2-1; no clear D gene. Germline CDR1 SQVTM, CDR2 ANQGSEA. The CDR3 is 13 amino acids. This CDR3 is CSVDGRAYDEQFF. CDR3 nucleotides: TGCAGCGTTGATGGCCGGGCCTACGATGAGCAGTTCTTC.

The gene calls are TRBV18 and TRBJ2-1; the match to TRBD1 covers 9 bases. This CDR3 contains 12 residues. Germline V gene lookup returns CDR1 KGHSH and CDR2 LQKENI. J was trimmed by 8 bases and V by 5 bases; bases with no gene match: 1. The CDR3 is CASSDRGDEQFF. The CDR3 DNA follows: TGTGCCAGCTCAGACAGGGGGGATGAGCAGTTCTTC.

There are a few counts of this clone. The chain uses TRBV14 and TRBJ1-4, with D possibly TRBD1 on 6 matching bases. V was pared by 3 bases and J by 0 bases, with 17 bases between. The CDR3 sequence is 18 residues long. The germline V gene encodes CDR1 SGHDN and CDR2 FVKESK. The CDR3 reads CASSQRQAGGPTNEKLFF. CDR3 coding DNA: TGTGCCAGCAGCCAGCGACAGGCTGGGGGCCCAACTAATGAAAAACTGTTTTTT. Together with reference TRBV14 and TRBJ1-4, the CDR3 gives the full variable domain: EAGVTQFPSHSVIEKGQTVTLRCDPISGHDNLYWYRRVMGKEIKFLLHFVKESKQDESGMPNNRFLAERTGGTYSTLKVQPAELEDSGVYFCASSQRQAGGPTNEKLFFGSGTQLSVL.

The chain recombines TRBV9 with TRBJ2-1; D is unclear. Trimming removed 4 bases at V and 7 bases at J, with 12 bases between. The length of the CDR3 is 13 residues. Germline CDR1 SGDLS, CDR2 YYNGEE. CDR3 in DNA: TGTGCCAGCAGCCCCGATTGGGTGAATGAGCAGTTCTTC. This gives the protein CASSPDWVNEQFF.

CDR3 sequence (DNA): TGTGCCAGCAGAGACGACAGGGGGAATGGCTACACCTTC. Protein: CASRDDRGNGYTF. The chain has TRBV27 and TRBJ1-2; TRBD1 aligns across 9 bases. The CDR3 has 13 amino acids. Germline CDR1 is MNHEY and CDR2 is SMNVEV (reference sequence). The V segment lost 6 bases and the J segment 6 bases; nucleotides outside the gene matches: 5.

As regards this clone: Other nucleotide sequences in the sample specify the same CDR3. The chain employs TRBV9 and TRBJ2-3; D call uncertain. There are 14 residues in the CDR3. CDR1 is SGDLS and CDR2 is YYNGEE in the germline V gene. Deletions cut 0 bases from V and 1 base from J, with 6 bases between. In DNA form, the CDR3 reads TGTGCCAGCAGCGTAGGACCGGGCACAGATACGCAGTATTTT. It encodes CASSVGPGTDTQYF.

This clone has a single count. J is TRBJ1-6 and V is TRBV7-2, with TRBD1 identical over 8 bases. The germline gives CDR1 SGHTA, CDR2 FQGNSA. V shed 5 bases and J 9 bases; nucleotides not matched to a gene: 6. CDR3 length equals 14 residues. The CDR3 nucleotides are TGTGCCAGCAGCCGCGACAGGGGAGGTTCACCCCTCCACTTT. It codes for CASSRDRGGSPLHF.

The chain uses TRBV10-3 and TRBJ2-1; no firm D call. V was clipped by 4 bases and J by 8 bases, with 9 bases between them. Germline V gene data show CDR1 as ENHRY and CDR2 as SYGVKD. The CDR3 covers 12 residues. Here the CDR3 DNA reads TGTGCCATCAGTGTGGGTTTAGATGAGCAGTTCTTC. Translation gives CAISVGLDEQFF.

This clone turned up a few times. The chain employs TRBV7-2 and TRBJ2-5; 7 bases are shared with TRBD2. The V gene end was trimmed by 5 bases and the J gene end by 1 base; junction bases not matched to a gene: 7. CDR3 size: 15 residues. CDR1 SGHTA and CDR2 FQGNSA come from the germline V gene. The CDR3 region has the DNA TGTGCCAGCAGCCGGACTAGGCGGGTCCAAGAGACCCAGTACTTC. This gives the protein CASSRTRRVQETQYF.

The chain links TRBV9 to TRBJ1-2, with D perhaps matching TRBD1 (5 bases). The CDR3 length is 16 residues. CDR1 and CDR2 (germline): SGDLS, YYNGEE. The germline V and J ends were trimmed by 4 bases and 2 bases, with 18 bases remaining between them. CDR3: CASSTSGTPRNYGYTF. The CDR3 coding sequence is TGTGCCAGCAGCACCTCCGGGACGCCCAGGAACTATGGCTACACCTTC. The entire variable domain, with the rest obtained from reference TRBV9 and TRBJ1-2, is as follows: DSGVTQTPKHLITATGQRVTLRCSPRSGDLSVYWYQQSLDQGLQFLIQYYNGEERAKGNILERFSAQQFPDLHSELNLSSLELGDSALYFCASSTSGTPRNYGYTFGSGTRLTVV.

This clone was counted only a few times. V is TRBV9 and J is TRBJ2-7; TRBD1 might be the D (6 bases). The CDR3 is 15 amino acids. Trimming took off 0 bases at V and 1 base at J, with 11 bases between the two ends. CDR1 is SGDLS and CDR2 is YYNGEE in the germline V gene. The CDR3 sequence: CASSVGGTYSYEQYF. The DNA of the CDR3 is TGTGCCAGCAGCGTAGGAGGGACATATTCCTACGAGCAGTACTTC.

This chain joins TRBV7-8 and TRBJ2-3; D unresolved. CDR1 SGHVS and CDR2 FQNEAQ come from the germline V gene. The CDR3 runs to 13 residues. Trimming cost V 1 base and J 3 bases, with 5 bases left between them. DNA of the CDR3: TGTGCCAGCAGCTTAGGCAGGACAGATACGCAGTATTTT. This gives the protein CASSLGRTDTQYF.

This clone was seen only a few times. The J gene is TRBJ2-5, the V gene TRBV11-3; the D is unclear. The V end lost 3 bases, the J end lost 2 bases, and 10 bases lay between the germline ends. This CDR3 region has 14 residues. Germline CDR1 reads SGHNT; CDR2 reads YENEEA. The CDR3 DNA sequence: TGTGCCAGCAGCTTCACGGTGCAACAAGAGACCCAGTACTTC. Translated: CASSFTVQQETQYF. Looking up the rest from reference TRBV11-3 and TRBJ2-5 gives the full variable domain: EAGVVQSPRYKIIEKKQPVAFWCNPISGHNTLYWYLQNLGQGPELLIRYENEEAVDDSQLPKDRFSAERLKGVDSTLKIQPAELGDSAVYLCASSFTVQQETQYFGPGTRLLVL.